The 27 T cell receptor beta chains below all came from one sample that was sequenced in a study of blood T cell repertoires in COVID-19. The assay was immunoSEQ multiplex PCR, and TCRdb's table has in-frame clones only and misses some. The sample shows roughly 350,000 clones, around 86% of them seen only once. The sample was peripheral blood. The origin of the receptors is a woman in her fifties or sixties with COVID-19, enrolled during active disease.

The chain joins TRBV5-1 to TRBJ1-5; D not certain. Germline CDR1 and CDR2: SGHRS and YFSETQ. The V end was cut by 0 bases, the J end by 9 bases, with 10 bases between. The CDR3 sequence is 13 residues long. The CDR3 coding sequence is TGCGCCAGCAGCTTGGCCGGGTTGGGGCCCCAGCATTTT. It encodes CASSLAGLGPQHF.

The chain employs TRBV6-5 and TRBJ1-2, with TRBD1 matching over 9 bases. There are 14 residues in the CDR3. CDR1 is MNHEY and CDR2 is SVGAGI in the germline V gene. J gave up 6 bases and V 5 bases, and 7 bases lay outside the gene matches. CDR3 in DNA: TGTGCCAGCAGTATAGGACAGGGGTCTAATGGCTACACCTTC. Protein sequence: CASSIGQGSNGYTF.

This rearrangement joins TRBV9 to TRBJ2-1; D might be TRBD2 (7 bases). CDR3 size: 14 residues. Germline V lookup: CDR1 SGDLS, CDR2 YYNGEE. V dropped 7 bases and J dropped 8 bases, with 19 bases sitting between them. The CDR3 sequence is CASVGGGWDDEQFF. The DNA for the CDR3 is TGTGCCAGCGTGGGAGGGGGATGGGACGATGAGCAGTTCTTC.

This chain uses TRBV6-2 or TRBV6-3 with TRBJ2-3, with TRBD1 matching 8 bases. Germline assignment: CDR1 MNHEY and CDR2 SVGEGT. Trimming took 6 bases from V and 0 from J; bases not matched to a gene: 2. This CDR3 is built from 14 residues. In DNA, the CDR3 is TGTGCCAGCAGCCACAGGGGGAGCACAGATACGCAGTATTTT. Its protein is CASSHRGSTDTQYF.

The chain carries TRBV11-2 and TRBJ2-5, with D possibly TRBD2 on 5 matching bases. Germline V gives CDR1 SGHAT, CDR2 FQNNGV. Trimming left V 1 base short and J 7 bases short, with 7 bases between. The CDR3 spans 12 residues. The CDR3 loop reads CASSLGAGTQYF. CDR3 nucleotide sequence: TGTGCCAGCAGCTTAGGGGCGGGGACCCAGTACTTC.

The chain recombines TRBV9 with TRBJ1-4, with D possibly being TRBD1 (5 bases). The CDR3 spans 14 residues. V lost 2 bases and J lost 17, with 22 bases in between. Per germline, CDR1 SGDLS and CDR2 YYNGEE. As DNA, the CDR3 is TGTGCCAGCAGCGTGGGGTCGGGTGACAGACGCATCTTTTTT. It is translated as CASSVGSGDRRIFF.

This chain links TRBV24-1 with TRBJ2-1; the D gene is possibly TRBD2 (5 bases). V dropped 2 bases and J dropped 0 bases, with 10 bases sitting between them. CDR1 KGHDR and CDR2 SFDVKD come from the germline V gene. This CDR3 is 16 amino acids long. CDR3 region: CATSDSSPSSYNEQFF. DNA for the CDR3: TGTGCCACCAGTGATTCTAGCCCGAGCTCCTACAATGAGCAGTTCTTC.

The rearrangement joins TRBV19 to TRBJ2-2; 9 nucleotides match TRBD2. The CDR3 is 17 amino acids. V trimming: 7 bases; J trimming: 5 bases; junction bases outside the gene matches: 14. Germline CDR1 and CDR2: LNHDA and SQIVND (reference sequence). The CDR3 DNA reads TGTGCCAGTACCCGAATGGTAGCGGGAGTGGGGACCGGGGAGCTGTTTTTT. Amino acids: CASTRMVAGVGTGELFF.

J is TRBJ2-1 and V is TRBV11-2; D possibly corresponds to TRBD2 (5 bases). The length of the CDR3 is 15 residues. Trimming took off 5 bases at V and 7 bases at J, with 18 bases between the two ends. CDR1 is SGHAT and CDR2 is FQNNGV in the germline V gene. Here the CDR3 DNA reads TGTGCCAGCAGCCCAAACTTGGGAGTGTGGAATGAGCAGTTCTTC. The encoded protein is CASSPNLGVWNEQFF.

CDR3 residues: CASSPGTGNTGNTIYF. In nucleotides, the CDR3 is TGCGCCAGCAGCCCCGGGACAGGGAATACTGGAAACACCATATATTTT. The chain combines TRBV5-1 with TRBJ1-3; 9 nucleotides line up with TRBD1. Per the germline V gene, CDR1 is SGHRS and CDR2 is YFSETQ. The CDR3 contains 16 residues. The V gene end was trimmed by 4 bases and the J gene end by 2 bases; junction bases not matched to a gene: 7.

The CDR3 bases are TGTGCCAGCAAACGTCGGGGGGCCGAGTTCTACAATGAGCAGTTCTTC. Amino acid sequence: CASKRRGAEFYNEQFF. V usage is TRBV27 and J usage is TRBJ2-1, with D possibly matching TRBD2 (7 bases). CDR3 size: 16 residues. The germline gives CDR1 MNHEY, CDR2 SMNVEV (reference sequence). Trimming took off 7 bases at V and 3 bases at J, with 19 bases between the two ends.

This chain links TRBV6-6 with TRBJ2-1, with a possible D match to TRBD2 (5 bases). The CDR3 is made up of 12 amino acids. The germline CDR1 and CDR2 sequences are MNHNY and SVGAGI (reference sequence). The ends were cut back, 8 bases at V and 9 bases at J, with 14 bases in the middle. The CDR3 protein is CASGDSRGEQFF. The CDR3 region has the DNA TGTGCCAGCGGTGATAGCCGGGGTGAGCAGTTCTTC.

The chain carries TRBV28 and TRBJ1-5; D unresolved. Per germline, CDR1 MDHEN and CDR2 SYDVKM. The CDR3 extends over 16 amino acids. The germline V and J ends were trimmed by 4 bases and 0 bases, with 13 bases remaining between them. CDR3 DNA sequence: TGTGCCAGCAGTTGGGAGTTTCCGGCTAGCAATCAGCCCCAGCATTTT. Translation gives CASSWEFPASNQPQHF.

V is TRBV7-2 and J is TRBJ2-5; 7 nucleotides line up with TRBD1. Germline V gene lookup returns CDR1 SGHTA and CDR2 FQGNSA. Germline trimming cut 1 base from V and 1 base from J; bases unmatched to any gene: 3. This CDR3 contains 15 residues. DNA of the CDR3: TGTGCCAGCAGCTTAGGGGGACAGAGCCAAGAGACCCAGTACTTC. Protein sequence: CASSLGGQSQETQYF.

This chain links TRBV7-9 with TRBJ2-3; 10 bases align to TRBD2. The CDR3 spans 16 residues. CDR1 and CDR2 from the germline V gene are SEHNR and FQNEAQ (reference sequence). V gave up 5 bases and J gave up 1 base; unmatched junction bases: 6. The CDR3 loop is CASSPKGTSGTDTQYF. DNA for the CDR3: TGTGCCAGCAGCCCCAAGGGGACTAGCGGCACAGATACGCAGTATTTT.

V gene TRBV19 combines with J gene TRBJ1-5; weak D call: TRBD1 (6 bases). CDR3 length: 15 residues. Germline V gene sequence: CDR1 LNHDA, CDR2 SQIVND (reference sequence). V shed 5 bases and J shed 7 bases, with 18 bases lying between them. CDR3 loop: CASSPWGQGRQPQHF. The CDR3 DNA reads TGTGCCAGTAGTCCCTGGGGGCAGGGCAGACAGCCCCAGCATTTT.

V is TRBV9 and J is TRBJ2-7; 8 bases line up with TRBD2. The CDR3 is 16 residues long. V lost 3 bases and J lost 4; bases outside the gene matches: 12. Looked up from germline, CDR1 is SGDLS and CDR2 is YYNGEE. The CDR3 DNA reads as TGTGCCAGCAGCGAGGGCACCGGGAGGGCCTTATACGAGCAGTACTTC. Its translation: CASSEGTGRALYEQYF.

The rearrangement links TRBV10-3 to TRBJ1-1, with D maybe TRBD1 (5 bases). V gave up 5 bases and J gave up 2 bases, with 18 bases separating them. This CDR3 is built from 16 residues. In germline, CDR1 is ENHRY, CDR2 SYGVKD. The CDR3 spells CAISPGLGVQNTEAFF. The CDR3 nucleotides read TGTGCCATCAGTCCCGGTTTAGGGGTGCAAAACACTGAAGCTTTCTTT.

J is TRBJ2-7 and V is TRBV3-1 (or the pseudogene TRBV3-2), with TRBD2 matching 11 bases. The germline CDR1 and CDR2 sequences are LGHDT and YNNKEL (reference sequence). Trimming took 3 bases from V and 7 from J; bases not matched to a gene: 8. The CDR3 extends over 15 amino acids. The CDR3 DNA is TGTGCCAGCAGCCAGTTAGCGGGAGGGGGAAGGGAGCAGTACTTC. Translating it yields CASSQLAGGGREQYF.

The V call is TRBV11-3, the J call TRBJ2-5; D perhaps matches TRBD1 (6 bases). The V end was cut by 5 bases, the J end by 5 bases, with 18 bases between. Germline CDR1 and CDR2: SGHNT and YENEEA. The CDR3 has 15 amino acids. The CDR3 region is CASSLRRQDRETQYF. The CDR3 DNA sequence: TGTGCCAGCAGCCTACGGAGACAGGACCGGGAGACCCAGTACTTC.

This clone was picked up one time. The genes are TRBV21-1 and TRBJ2-5; the table calls TRBD2, which could not be checked here. TRBV21-1 is classified as a pseudogene. The CDR3 spans 19 residues. This chain's CDR3 is CASSNNGLAGARVLETQYF. The CDR3 bases are TGTGCCAGCAGCAACAATGGACTAGCGGGAGCTCGAGTTCTTGAGACCCAGTACTTC.

This clone was observed a handful of times. This CDR3 is CASSPTGGPYEQYF. The CDR3 bases are TGTGCCAGCAGCCCCACCGGGGGTCCCTACGAGCAGTACTTC. V gene TRBV5-6 combines with J gene TRBJ2-7; D is possibly TRBD2 (6 bases). Per the germline V gene, CDR1 is SGHDT and CDR2 is YYEEEE. The CDR3 runs 14 residues. Trimming removed 4 bases from V and 2 bases from J, with 13 bases in between.

The chain is built from TRBV19 and TRBJ1-1; D unclear. With 5 bases removed from V and 3 bases from J, the gap between germline ends came to 13 bases. The germline gives CDR1 LNHDA, CDR2 SQIVND (reference sequence). The CDR3 is made up of 14 amino acids. CDR3 bases: TGTGCCAGTAGTCCCCTTACGCACTACACTGAAGCTTTCTTT. Amino acid sequence: CASSPLTHYTEAFF.

The V call is TRBV20-1, the J call TRBJ1-6; TRBD1 might be the D (5 bases). The V gene lost 3 bases and the J gene lost 8 bases, with 14 bases spanning the gap. This CDR3 is 14 amino acids long. Germline V gives CDR1 DFQATT, CDR2 SNEGSKA (reference sequence). The CDR3 here is CSASMGRVDSPLHF. DNA for the CDR3: TGCAGTGCTAGTATGGGCAGGGTGGATTCACCCCTCCACTTT.

This sequence joins TRBV10-3 and TRBJ2-1; 11 bases line up with TRBD1. Germline CDR1 ENHRY, CDR2 SYGVKD. With V trimmed by 5 bases and J by 7 bases, 4 bases remained unmatched. This CDR3 has 14 amino acids. CDR3 in DNA: TGTGCCATCAGTACCGGACAGGGGGCGAATGAGCAGTTCTTC. Its protein is CAISTGQGANEQFF.

The chain combines TRBV7-9 with TRBJ1-1; TRBD1 matches at 7 bases. The CDR3 length is 17 residues. Germline V gene sequence: CDR1 SEHNR, CDR2 FQNEAQ (reference sequence). The trim removed 3 bases at V and 0 bases at J, leaving 10 bases unmatched. CDR3 sequence reads: CASSFRVKQGMNTEAFF. DNA for the CDR3: TGTGCCAGCAGCTTTCGGGTTAAACAGGGGATGAACACTGAAGCTTTCTTT.

This clone has a handful of counts. The chain couples TRBV2 to TRBJ2-7, with 7 nucleotides matching TRBD2. The J segment lost 2 bases and the V segment lost 7 bases, leaving 8 bases of the junction unmatched. The CDR3 sequence is 14 residues long. In germline, CDR1 is SNHLY, CDR2 FYNNEI. CDR3 amino acids: CASNSGGRTYEQYF. DNA of the CDR3: TGTGCCAGCAATAGTGGCGGGAGAACCTACGAGCAGTACTTC.